Listed here is a single T cell receptor beta chain. This entry belongs to a study of T cells after yellow fever vaccination. TCRdb used MiXCR to reprocess the 5' RACE reads, holding one entry per CDR3 protein. The table lists about 550,000 distinct CDR3 sequences, about 19% of them singletons. Trimming took 5 bases from V and 1 from J; bases not matched to a gene: 5. CDR1 is SGHVS, CDR2 FQNEAQ, per germline. The CDR3 sequence is 15 residues long. The source material was PBMCs, sampled 15 days after the yellow fever booster vaccination. The chain couples TRBV7-8 to TRBJ2-1; 7 positions agree with TRBD2. The clonotype comes from a young man who received the YFV17D yellow fever vaccine. DNA for the CDR3: TGTGCCAGCAGCAAGAGCGGGACTTCCTACAATGAGCAGTTCTTC. Amino acids: CASSKSGTSYNEQFF. Looking up the rest from reference TRBV7-8 and TRBJ2-1 gives the full variable domain: GAGVSQSPRYKVAKRGQDVALRCDPISGHVSLFWYQQALGQGPEFLTYFQNEAQLDKSGLPSDRFFAERPEGSVSTLKIQRTQQEDSAVYLCASSKSGTSYNEQFFGPGTRLTVL.